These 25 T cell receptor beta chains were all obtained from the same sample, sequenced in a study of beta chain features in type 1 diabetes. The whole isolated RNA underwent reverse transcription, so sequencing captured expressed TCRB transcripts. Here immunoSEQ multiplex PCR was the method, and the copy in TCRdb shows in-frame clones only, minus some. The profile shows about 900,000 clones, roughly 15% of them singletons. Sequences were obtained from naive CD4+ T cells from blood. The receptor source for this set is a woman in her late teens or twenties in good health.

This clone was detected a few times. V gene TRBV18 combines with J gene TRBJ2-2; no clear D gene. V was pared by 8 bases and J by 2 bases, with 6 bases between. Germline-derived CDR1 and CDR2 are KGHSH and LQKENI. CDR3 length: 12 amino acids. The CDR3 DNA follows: TGTGCCAGCCTTCCAAACACCGGGGAGCTGTTTTTT. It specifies CASLPNTGELFF.

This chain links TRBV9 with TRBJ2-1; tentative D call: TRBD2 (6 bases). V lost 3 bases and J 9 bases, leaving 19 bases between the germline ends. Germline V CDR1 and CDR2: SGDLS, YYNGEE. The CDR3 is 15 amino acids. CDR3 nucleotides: TGTGCCAGCAGCGGCCTGGGACTGAGAGGCCGTGAGCAGTTCTTC. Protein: CASSGLGLRGREQFF. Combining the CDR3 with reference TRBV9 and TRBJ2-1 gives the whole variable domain DSGVTQTPKHLITATGQRVTLRCSPRSGDLSVYWYQQSLDQGLQFLIQYYNGEERAKGNILERFSAQQFPDLHSELNLSSLELGDSALYFCASSGLGLRGREQFFGPGTRLTVL.

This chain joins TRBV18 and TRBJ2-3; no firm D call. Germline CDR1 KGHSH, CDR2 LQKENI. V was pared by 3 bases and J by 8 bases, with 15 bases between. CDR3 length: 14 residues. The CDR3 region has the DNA TGTGCCAGCTCACCCACCACGGGTCGGGCTACGCAGTATTTT. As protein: CASSPTTGRATQYF.

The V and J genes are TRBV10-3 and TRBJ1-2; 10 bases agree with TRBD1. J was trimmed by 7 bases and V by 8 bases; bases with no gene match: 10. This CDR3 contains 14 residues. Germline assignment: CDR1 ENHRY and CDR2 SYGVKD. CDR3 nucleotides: TGTGCCATCCCCACGAGACAGGGGGCTTTTGGCTACACCTTC. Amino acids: CAIPTRQGAFGYTF.

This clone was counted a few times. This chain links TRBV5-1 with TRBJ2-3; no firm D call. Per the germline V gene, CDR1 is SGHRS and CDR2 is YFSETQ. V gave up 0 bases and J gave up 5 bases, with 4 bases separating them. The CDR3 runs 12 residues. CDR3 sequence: CASSLVVDTQYF. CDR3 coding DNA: TGCGCCAGCAGCTTGGTGGTAGATACGCAGTATTTT.

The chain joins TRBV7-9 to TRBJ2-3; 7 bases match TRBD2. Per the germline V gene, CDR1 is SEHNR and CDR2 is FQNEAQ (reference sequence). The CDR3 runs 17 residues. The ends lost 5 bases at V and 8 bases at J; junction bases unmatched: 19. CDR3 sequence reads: CASSTRIGREKAGTQYF. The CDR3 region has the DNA TGTGCCAGCAGCACCCGCATCGGGCGGGAGAAAGCAGGTACGCAGTATTTT.

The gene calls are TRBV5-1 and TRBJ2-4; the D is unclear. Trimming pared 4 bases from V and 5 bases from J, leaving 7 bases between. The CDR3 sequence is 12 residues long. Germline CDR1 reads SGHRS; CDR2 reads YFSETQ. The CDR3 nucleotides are TGCGCCAGCAGCCTAGATCAAAACATTCAGTACTTC. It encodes CASSLDQNIQYF.

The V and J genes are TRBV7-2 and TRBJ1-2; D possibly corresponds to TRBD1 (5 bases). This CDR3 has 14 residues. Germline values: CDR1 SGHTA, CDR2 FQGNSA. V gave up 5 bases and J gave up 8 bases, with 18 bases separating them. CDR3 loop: CASSPVGGQGGYTF. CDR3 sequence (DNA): TGTGCCAGCAGCCCAGTAGGTGGGCAGGGCGGCTACACCTTC.

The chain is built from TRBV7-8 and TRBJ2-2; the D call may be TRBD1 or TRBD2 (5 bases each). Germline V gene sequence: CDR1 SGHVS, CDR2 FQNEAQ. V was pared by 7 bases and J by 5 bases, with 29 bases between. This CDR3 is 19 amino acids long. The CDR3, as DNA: TGTGCCAGCATAAAGAGGGACGCCAGATTTGGGGGAGCGACCGGGGAGCTGTTTTTT. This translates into CASIKRDARFGGATGELFF.

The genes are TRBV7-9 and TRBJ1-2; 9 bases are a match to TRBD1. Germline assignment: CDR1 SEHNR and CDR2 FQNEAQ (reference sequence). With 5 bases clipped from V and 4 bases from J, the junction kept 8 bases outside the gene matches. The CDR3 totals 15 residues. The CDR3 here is CASSVTGTGSYGYTF. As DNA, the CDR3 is TGTGCCAGCAGCGTAACCGGGACAGGGTCCTATGGCTACACCTTC.

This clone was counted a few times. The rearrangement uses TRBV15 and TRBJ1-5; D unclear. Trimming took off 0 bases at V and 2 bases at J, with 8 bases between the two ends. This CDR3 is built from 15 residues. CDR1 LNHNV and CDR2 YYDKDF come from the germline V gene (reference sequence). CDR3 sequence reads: CATSRESRGNQPQHF. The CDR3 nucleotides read TGTGCCACCAGCAGAGAATCGCGGGGCAATCAGCCCCAGCATTTT.

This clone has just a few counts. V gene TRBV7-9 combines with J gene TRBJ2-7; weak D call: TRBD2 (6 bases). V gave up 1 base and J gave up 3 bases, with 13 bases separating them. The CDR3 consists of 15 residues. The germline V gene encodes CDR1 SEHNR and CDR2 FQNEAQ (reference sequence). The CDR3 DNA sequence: TGTGCCAGCAGCTTAGAGCGGGCCTCCTACTACGAGCAGTACTTC. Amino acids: CASSLERASYYEQYF.

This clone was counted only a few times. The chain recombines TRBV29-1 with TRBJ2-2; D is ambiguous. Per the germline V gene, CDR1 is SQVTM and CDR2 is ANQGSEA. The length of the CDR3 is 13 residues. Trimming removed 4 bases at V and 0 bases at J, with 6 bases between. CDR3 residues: CSVGQTNTGELFF. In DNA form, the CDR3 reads TGCAGCGTTGGGCAGACGAACACCGGGGAGCTGTTTTTT.

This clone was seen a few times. CDR3 sequence reads: CASSFSGSNYEQYF. The CDR3 nucleotides read TGTGCCAGCAGCTTTAGCGGGAGTAACTACGAGCAGTACTTC. The chain is built from TRBV7-2 and TRBJ2-7, with 9 bases identical to TRBD2. V lost 3 bases and J lost 3; bases outside the gene matches: 3. CDR3 length: 14 residues. CDR1 and CDR2 from the germline V gene are SGHTA and FQGNSA.

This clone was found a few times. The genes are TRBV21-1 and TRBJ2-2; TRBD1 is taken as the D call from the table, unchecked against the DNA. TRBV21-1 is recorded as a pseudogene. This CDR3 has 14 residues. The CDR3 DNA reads TGTGCCAACGTCCGGGACATGAACACCGGGGAGCTGTTTTTT. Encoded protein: CANVRDMNTGELFF.

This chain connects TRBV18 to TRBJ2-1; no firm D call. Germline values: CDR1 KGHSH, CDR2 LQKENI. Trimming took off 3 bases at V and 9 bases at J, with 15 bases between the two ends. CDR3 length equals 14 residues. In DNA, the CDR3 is TGTGCCAGCTCACCTGTCTCCATACAAATTGAGCAGTTCTTC. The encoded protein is CASSPVSIQIEQFF.

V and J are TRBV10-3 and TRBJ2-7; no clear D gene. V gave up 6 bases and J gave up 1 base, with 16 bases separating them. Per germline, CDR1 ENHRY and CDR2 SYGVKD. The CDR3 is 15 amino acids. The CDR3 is CAIRKGTLDSYEQYF. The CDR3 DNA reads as TGTGCCATCAGGAAGGGAACCCTCGATTCCTACGAGCAGTACTTC.

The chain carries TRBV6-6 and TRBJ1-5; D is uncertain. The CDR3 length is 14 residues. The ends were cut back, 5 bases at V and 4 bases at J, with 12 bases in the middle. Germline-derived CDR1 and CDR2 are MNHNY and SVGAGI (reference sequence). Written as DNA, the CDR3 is TGTGCCAGCAGTGCCGAGGGAGGGAATCAGCCCCAGCATTTT. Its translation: CASSAEGGNQPQHF.

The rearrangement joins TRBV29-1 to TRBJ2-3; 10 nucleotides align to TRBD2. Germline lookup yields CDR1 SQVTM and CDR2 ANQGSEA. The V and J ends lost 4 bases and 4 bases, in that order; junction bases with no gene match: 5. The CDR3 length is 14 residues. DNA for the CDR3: TGCAGCGTTGGGGGAGCGGGAGGGGCAGATACGCAGTATTTT. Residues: CSVGGAGGADTQYF.

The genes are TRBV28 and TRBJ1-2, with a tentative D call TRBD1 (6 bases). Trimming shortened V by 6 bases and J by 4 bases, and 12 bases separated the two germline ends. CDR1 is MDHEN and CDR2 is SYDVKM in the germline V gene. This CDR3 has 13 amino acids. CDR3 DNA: TGTGCCAGCAGCATAACAGGGTCCTATGGCTACACCTTC. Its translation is CASSITGSYGYTF.

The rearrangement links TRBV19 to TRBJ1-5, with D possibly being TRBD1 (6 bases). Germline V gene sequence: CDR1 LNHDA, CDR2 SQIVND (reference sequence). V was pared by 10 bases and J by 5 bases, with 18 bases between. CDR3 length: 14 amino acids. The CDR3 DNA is TGTGCCACCTCCCTAGGGGGGCGTGATCAGCCCCAGCATTTT. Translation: CATSLGGRDQPQHF.

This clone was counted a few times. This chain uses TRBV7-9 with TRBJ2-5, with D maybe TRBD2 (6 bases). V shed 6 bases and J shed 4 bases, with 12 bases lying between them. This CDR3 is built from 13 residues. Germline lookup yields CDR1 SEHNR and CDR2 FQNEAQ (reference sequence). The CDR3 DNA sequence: TGTGCCAGCAGTTTACTAGCCGCAGAGACCCAGTACTTC. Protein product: CASSLLAAETQYF.

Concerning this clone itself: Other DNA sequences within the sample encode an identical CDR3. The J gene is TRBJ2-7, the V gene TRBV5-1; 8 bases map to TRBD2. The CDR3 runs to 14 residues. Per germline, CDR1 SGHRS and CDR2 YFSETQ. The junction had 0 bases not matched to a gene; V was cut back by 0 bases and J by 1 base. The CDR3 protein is CASSLASGSYEQYF. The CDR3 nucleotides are TGCGCCAGCAGCTTGGCTAGCGGGTCCTACGAGCAGTACTTC.

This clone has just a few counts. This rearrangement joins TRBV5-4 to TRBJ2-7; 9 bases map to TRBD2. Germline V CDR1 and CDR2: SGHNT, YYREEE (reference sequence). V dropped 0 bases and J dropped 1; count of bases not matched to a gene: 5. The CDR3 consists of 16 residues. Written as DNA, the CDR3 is TGTGCCAGCAGCTTGGGTAGCGGGAGCGCTTCCTACGAGCAGTACTTC. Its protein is CASSLGSGSASYEQYF.

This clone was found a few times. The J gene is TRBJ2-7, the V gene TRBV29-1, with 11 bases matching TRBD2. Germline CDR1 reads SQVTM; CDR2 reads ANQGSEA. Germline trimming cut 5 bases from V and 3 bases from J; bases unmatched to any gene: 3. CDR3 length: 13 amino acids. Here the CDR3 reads CSVRLAGGYEQYF. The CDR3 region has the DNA TGCAGCGTTCGGCTAGCGGGAGGCTACGAGCAGTACTTC.